The rows below give T cell receptor beta chains drawn from one sample of a study of blood T cell repertoires in COVID-19. The method was immunoSEQ multiplex PCR; TCRdb's version includes in-frame clones alone and lacks a portion of them. The sample yields 250,000 to 300,000 clones, more than 65% seen once. Sequencing was carried out using peripheral blood. These receptors were taken from a woman under 30 with acute or convalescent COVID-19. The CDR3 runs from the conserved cysteine through the conserved F or W. The D gene is left open where the match is weak. For some rows the clone size is stated as once, few or many, or as a class when expanded; others skip it.

D: TRBD1
V: TRBV4-1
size: -
J: TRBJ1-5
CDR3: CASSRDRGSNQPQHF
DNA: TGCGCCAGCAGCCGGGACAGGGGAAGCAATCAGCCCCAGCATTTT

D: TRBD1
V: TRBV4-3
size: once
J: TRBJ1-2
CDR3: CASSQDRGLGEYGYTF
DNA: TGCGCCAGCAGCCAAGATAGGGGGCTTGGGGAGTATGGCTACACCTTC

D: -
V: TRBV7-2
size: -
J: TRBJ1-1
CDR3: CASSLVPGINTEAFF
DNA: TGTGCCAGCAGCTTAGTTCCGGGAATCAACACTGAAGCTTTCTTT

D: -
V: TRBV6-4
size: -
J: TRBJ2-1
CDR3: CASSALSKDEQFF
DNA: TGTGCCAGCAGTGCACTAAGTAAGGATGAGCAGTTCTTC

D: TRBD1
V: TRBV5-1
size: -
J: TRBJ1-3
CDR3: CASSWDDRGIAGNTIYF
DNA: TGCGCCAGCAGCTGGGATGACAGGGGGATCGCTGGAAACACCATATATTTT

D: -
V: TRBV7-2
size: -
J: TRBJ2-2
CDR3: CASSFLVAGTGELFF
DNA: TGTGCCAGCAGCTTCCTTGTGGCAGGGACCGGGGAGCTGTTTTTT

D: -
V: TRBV20-1
size: once
J: TRBJ1-2
CDR3: CSAGGGGYTF
DNA: TGCAGTGCCGGGGGGGGTGGCTACACCTTC

D: -
V: TRBV5-1
size: -
J: TRBJ1-1
CDR3: CASSLAPGQNTEAFF
DNA: TGCGCCAGCAGCTTGGCCCCAGGGCAGAACACTGAAGCTTTCTTT

D: -
V: TRBV28
size: few
J: TRBJ2-7
CDR3: CASSLEQSHEQYF
DNA: TGTGCCAGCAGTTTAGAACAGAGCCACGAGCAGTACTTC

D: -
V: TRBV10-3
size: once
J: TRBJ1-1
CDR3: CASGDVMNTEAFF
DNA: TGTGCCTCCGGAGACGTTATGAACACTGAAGCTTTCTTT

D: -
V: TRBV19
size: once
J: TRBJ1-5
CDR3: CASSSLEAAFSNQPQHF
DNA: TGTGCCAGTAGTAGCCTGGAGGCAGCCTTTAGCAATCAGCCCCAGCATTTT

D: -
V: TRBV7-2
size: -
J: TRBJ2-7
CDR3: CASRSPGSGNEQYF
DNA: TGTGCCAGCAGGTCTCCGGGGTCCGGAAACGAGCAGTACTTC

D: TRBD2
V: TRBV7-9
size: -
J: TRBJ2-1
CDR3: CASSLEFGASGVNEQFF
DNA: TGTGCCAGCAGCTTAGAGTTTGGGGCTAGCGGGGTAAATGAGCAGTTCTTC

D: -
V: TRBV16
size: -
J: TRBJ1-2
CDR3: CASSHDSSGYTF
DNA: TGTGCCAGCAGCCACGACTCATCGGGCTACACCTTC

D: TRBD1
V: TRBV29-1
size: -
J: TRBJ2-5
CDR3: CSVGPRDRVGETQYF
DNA: TGCAGCGTTGGCCCCCGGGACAGGGTAGGGGAGACCCAGTACTTC

D: -
V: TRBV11-2
size: once
J: TRBJ1-1
CDR3: CASSLAGADTEAFF
DNA: TGTGCCAGCAGCTTAGCAGGGGCTGACACTGAAGCTTTCTTT

D: TRBD2
V: TRBV15
size: -
J: TRBJ2-1
CDR3: CATSSGGFSSGRADEQFF
DNA: TGTGCCACCAGCAGCGGAGGCTTTTCTAGCGGGAGGGCGGATGAGCAGTTCTTC

D: -
V: TRBV19
size: once
J: TRBJ2-2
CDR3: CASSIGGGTGELFF
DNA: TGTGCCAGTAGTATAGGAGGCGGCACCGGGGAGCTGTTTTTT

D: -
V: TRBV12-3/TRBV12-4
size: -
J: TRBJ2-7
CDR3: CASSSRGGPEQYF
DNA: TGTGCCAGCAGTTCTCGCGGAGGGCCCGAGCAGTACTTC

D: TRBD1
V: TRBV15
size: -
J: TRBJ1-2
CDR3: CATSPQRGQITNYGYTF
DNA: TGTGCCACCAGCCCCCAGAGGGGACAGATCACTAACTATGGCTACACCTTC

D: TRBD1
V: TRBV6-5
size: -
J: TRBJ2-4
CDR3: CASRKTGVKNIQYF
DNA: TGTGCCAGCAGGAAAACAGGGGTAAAAAACATTCAGTACTTC

D: -
V: TRBV18
size: -
J: TRBJ2-1
CDR3: CASSRSGWNNEQFF
DNA: TGTGCCAGCTCACGGAGCGGGTGGAACAATGAGCAGTTCTTC

D: TRBD1
V: TRBV6-5
size: -
J: TRBJ1-1
CDR3: CASWTGYTEAFF
DNA: TGTGCCAGTTGGACAGGGTACACTGAAGCTTTCTTT

D: -
V: TRBV19
size: -
J: TRBJ2-1
CDR3: CASKETVYNEQFF
DNA: TGTGCCAGTAAGGAGACGGTCTACAATGAGCAGTTCTTC

D: -
V: TRBV4-3
size: -
J: TRBJ1-6
CDR3: CASSQETGYSSPLHF
DNA: TGCGCCAGCAGCCAAGAGACAGGATATTCTTCACCCCTCCACTTT

D: -
V: TRBV6-5
size: -
J: TRBJ1-6
CDR3: CASSYGQLNSPLHF
DNA: TGTGCCAGCAGTTACGGGCAGCTGAATTCACCCCTCCACTTT